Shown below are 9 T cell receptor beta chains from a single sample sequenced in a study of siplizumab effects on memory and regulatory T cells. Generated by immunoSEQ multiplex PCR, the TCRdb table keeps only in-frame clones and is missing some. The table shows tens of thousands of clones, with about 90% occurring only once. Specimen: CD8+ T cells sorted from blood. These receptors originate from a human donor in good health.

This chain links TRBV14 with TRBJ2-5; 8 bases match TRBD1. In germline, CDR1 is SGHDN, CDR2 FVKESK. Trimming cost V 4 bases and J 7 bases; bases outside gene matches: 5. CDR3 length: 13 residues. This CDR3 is CASSLDRGGTQYF. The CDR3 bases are TGTGCCAGCAGCCTCGACAGGGGAGGGACCCAGTACTTC.

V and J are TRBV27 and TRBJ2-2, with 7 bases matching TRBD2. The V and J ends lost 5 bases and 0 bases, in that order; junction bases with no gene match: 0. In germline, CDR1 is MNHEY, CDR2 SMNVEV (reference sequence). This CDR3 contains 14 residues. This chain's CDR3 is CASSAGANTGELFF. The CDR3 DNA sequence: TGTGCCAGCAGTGCGGGAGCGAACACCGGGGAGCTGTTTTTT.

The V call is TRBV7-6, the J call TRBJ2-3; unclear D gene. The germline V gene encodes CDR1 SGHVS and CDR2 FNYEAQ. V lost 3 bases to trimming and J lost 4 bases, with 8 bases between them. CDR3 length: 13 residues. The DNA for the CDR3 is TGTGCCAGCAGCTTGGTAGAGGCAGATACGCAGTATTTT. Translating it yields CASSLVEADTQYF. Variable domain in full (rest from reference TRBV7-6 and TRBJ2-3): GAGVSQSPRYKVTKRGQDVALRCDPISGHVSLYWYRQALGQGPEFLTYFNYEAQQDKSGLPNDRFSAERPEGSISTLTIQRTEQRDSAMYRCASSLVEADTQYFGPGTRLTVL.

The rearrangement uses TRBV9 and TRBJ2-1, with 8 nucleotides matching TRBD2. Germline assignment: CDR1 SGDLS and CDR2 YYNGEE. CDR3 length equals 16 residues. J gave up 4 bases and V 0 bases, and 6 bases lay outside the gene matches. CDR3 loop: CASSVEGAGAYNEQFF. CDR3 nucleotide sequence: TGTGCCAGCAGCGTAGAGGGAGCGGGAGCGTACAATGAGCAGTTCTTC.

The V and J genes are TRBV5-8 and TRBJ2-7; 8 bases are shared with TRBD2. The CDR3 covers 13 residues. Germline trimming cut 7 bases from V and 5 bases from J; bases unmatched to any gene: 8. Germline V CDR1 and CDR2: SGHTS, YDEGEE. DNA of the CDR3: TGTGCCAGCGGGGGACTAGTGGAGAACGAGCAGTACTTC. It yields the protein CASGGLVENEQYF. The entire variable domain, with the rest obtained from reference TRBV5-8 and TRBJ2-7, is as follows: EAGVTQSPTHLIKTRGQQATLRCSPISGHTSVYWYQQALGLGLQFLLWYDEGEERNRGNFPPRFSGRQFPNYSSELNVNALELEDSALYLCASGGLVENEQYFGPGTRLTVT.

CDR3 sequence (DNA): TGTGCCAGCAGCTTGGGGGAATCCTACGAGCAGTACTTC. Translating gives CASSLGESYEQYF. The genes are TRBV5-4 and TRBJ2-7, with D unclear. V lost 0 bases, J lost 1 base, and 5 bases lay in between. Germline CDR1 is SGHNT and CDR2 is YYREEE (reference sequence). CDR3 length: 13 residues.

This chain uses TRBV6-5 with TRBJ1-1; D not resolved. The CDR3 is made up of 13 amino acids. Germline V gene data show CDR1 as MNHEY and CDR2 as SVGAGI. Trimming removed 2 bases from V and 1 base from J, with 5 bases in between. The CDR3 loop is CASSYGENTEAFF. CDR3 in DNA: TGTGCCAGCAGTTACGGGGAGAACACTGAAGCTTTCTTT.

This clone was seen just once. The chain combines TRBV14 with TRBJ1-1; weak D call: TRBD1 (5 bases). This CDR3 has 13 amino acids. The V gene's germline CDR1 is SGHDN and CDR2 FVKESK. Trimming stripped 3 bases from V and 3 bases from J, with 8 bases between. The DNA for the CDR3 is TGTGCCAGCAGCCACTGGGGGGACACTGAAGCTTTCTTT. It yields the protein CASSHWGDTEAFF.

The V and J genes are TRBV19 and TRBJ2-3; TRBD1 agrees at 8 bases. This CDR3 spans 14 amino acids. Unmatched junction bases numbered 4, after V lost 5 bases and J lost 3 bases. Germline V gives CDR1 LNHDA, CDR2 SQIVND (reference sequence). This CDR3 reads CASSPRQGTDTQYF. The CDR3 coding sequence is TGTGCCAGTAGTCCACGACAGGGGACAGATACGCAGTATTTT.